This T cell receptor (beta chain) emerged from a study of graft-versus-host responses after intestinal transplantation. Clones were read by immunoSEQ multiplex PCR, and TCRdb kept only the in-frame ones, dropping some. The sample consists of around 100,000 clones, about 90% of them appearing once. Unmatched junction bases numbered 12, after V lost 4 bases and J lost 6 bases. Germline V gene lookup returns CDR1 SGHRS and CDR2 YFSETQ. There are 16 residues in the CDR3. In regard to this clone: Antigen: not known.

The sequence came from a human donor who was the organ donor for an intestinal transplant. The source was unstimulated CD4+ T cells sorted from spleen or lymph node cells, collected before transplant. The chain recombines TRBV5-1 with TRBJ2-7, with 11 bases identical to TRBD1. CDR3: CASSLGQGVRISEQYF. CDR3 bases: TGCGCCAGCAGCCTGGGACAGGGGGTACGCATTAGCGAGCAGTACTTC.